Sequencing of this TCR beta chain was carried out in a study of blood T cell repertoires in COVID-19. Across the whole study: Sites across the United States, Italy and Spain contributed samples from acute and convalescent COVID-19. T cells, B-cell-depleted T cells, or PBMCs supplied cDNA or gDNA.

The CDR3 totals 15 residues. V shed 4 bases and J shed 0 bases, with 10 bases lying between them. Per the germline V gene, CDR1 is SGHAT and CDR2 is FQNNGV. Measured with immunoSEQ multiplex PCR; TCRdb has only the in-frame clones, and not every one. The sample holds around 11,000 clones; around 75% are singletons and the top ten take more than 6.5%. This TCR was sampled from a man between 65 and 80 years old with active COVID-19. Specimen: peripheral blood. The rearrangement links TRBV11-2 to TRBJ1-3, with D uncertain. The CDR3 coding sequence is TGTGCCAGCAGCTCATCGGGGATCTCTGGAAACACCATATATTTT. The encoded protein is CASSSSGISGNTIYF.